These 4 T cell receptor beta chains were sequenced from one sample in a study of blood T cell repertoires in COVID-19. The repertoire was sequenced with immunoSEQ multiplex PCR; TCRdb's copy has only in-frame clones and lacks some. Of more than 250,000 clones detected, around nine tenths appear once; the ten largest clones hold 2.6%. The sequenced material came from PBMCs or T cells enriched from blood (not recorded which). The receptors come from a woman aged 18 to 35 who had recovered from COVID-19.

The chain is built from TRBV11-2 and TRBJ1-6; TRBD1 matches at 7 bases. The CDR3 runs to 15 residues. V was clipped by 5 bases and J by 5 bases; unmatched bases: 6. CDR1 is SGHAT, CDR2 FQNNGV, per germline. CDR3: CASSKTGADNSPLHF. As DNA, the CDR3 is TGTGCCAGCAGCAAAACAGGGGCCGATAATTCACCCCTCCACTTT.

Comments on this clone: Additional DNA sequences in this sample encode the identical CDR3. V and J are TRBV19 and TRBJ2-3; TRBD2 might be the D (6 bases). CDR1 LNHDA and CDR2 SQIVND come from the germline V gene (reference sequence). Trimming removed 3 bases from V and 3 bases from J, with 7 bases in between. This CDR3 has 13 amino acids. The CDR3 protein is CASSMSGTDTQYF. In DNA form, the CDR3 reads TGTGCCAGTAGTATGAGCGGGACAGATACGCAGTATTTT.

The rearrangement joins TRBV4-1 to TRBJ2-5; D remains ambiguous. The CDR3 contains 13 residues. The germline V gene has CDR1 MGHRA and CDR2 YSYEKL. V was shortened by 4 bases and J by 4 bases, with 10 bases between the two germline ends. CDR3: CASSRLVRETQYF. In DNA form, the CDR3 reads TGCGCCAGCAGCCGGCTAGTCAGAGAGACCCAGTACTTC.

The chain employs TRBV27 and TRBJ2-7; maybe TRBD1 (5 bases). Germline values: CDR1 MNHEY, CDR2 SMNVEV (reference sequence). CDR3 length: 15 residues. Trimming took 2 bases from V and 2 from J, leaving 13 bases between them. The CDR3 coding sequence is TGTGCCAGCAGTTTAATATCGACAGTGCCCTACGAGCAGTACTTC. Translation: CASSLISTVPYEQYF.